This TCR beta chain was found in a study of human T cells and chemical hapten exposure. CDR1 is SGHTA and CDR2 is FQGNSA in the germline V gene. This CDR3 comprises 13 residues. Deletions cut 4 bases from V and 4 bases from J, with 11 bases between. TCRdb re-derived calls from the RACE reads in MiXCR, one entry per CDR3 protein. The sample lists around 100,000 distinct CDR3 sequences; roughly 11% were seen once. Time point indicated: patch test 1, 2 weeks after DPC sensitization. Treatment noted: therapeutic diphenylcyclopropenone sensitization with weekly scalp DPC. This chain connects TRBV7-2 to TRBJ2-7; D uncertain. The source material was whole blood, sampled in connection with sensitization to the hapten diphenylcyclopropenone (DPC). The sequence was obtained from a woman in her forties with alopecia areata. Some clones in this sample may be carry-over from other donors' samples. CDR3 sequence (DNA): TGTGCCAGCAGCTCGGGCGGTACATACGAGCAGTACTTC. Protein sequence: CASSSGGTYEQYF.